Listed below are T cell receptor beta chains from one sample, sequenced in a study of monozygotic twins with cystic fibrosis. Some clones are missing from TCRdb's copy, which holds only in-frame ones; the method was immunoSEQ multiplex PCR. The sample lists about 36,000 clones; about 87% were seen once. The specimen sequenced was blood. These TCRs come from a girl aged 2 to 9 with cystic fibrosis. Each CDR3 is given with its conserved first and last residue. The order of the fields is D gene, V gene, J gene, CDR3 length, clone size, CDR3 DNA, CDR3 protein. D genes are given only for firm matches. Clone size is stated in some rows and not others, as once, few, many or a class when expanded.

>-|TRBV29-1|TRBJ2-1|12|-
TGCAGCGTCGAAGACGCCTTGGATGAGCAGTTCTTC
CSVEDALDEQFF
>-|TRBV2|TRBJ2-2|15|-
TGTGCCAGCATGAGGTGGGGGGCCAACACCGGGGAGCTGTTTTTT
CASMRWGANTGELFF
>TRBD2|TRBV4-1|TRBJ2-5|16|-
TGCGCCAGCAGCCAAGGAATAGCGGGGGGCCAAGAGACCCAGTACTTC
CASSQGIAGGQETQYF
>-|TRBV6-6|TRBJ2-4|15|-
TGTGCCAGCAGTTACGGGGGGCTAGCCAAAAACATTCAGTACTTC
CASSYGGLAKNIQYF
>TRBD2|TRBV29-1|TRBJ2-7|13|-
TGCAGCGTTGAAACTAGCGGTACCTACGAGCAGTACTTC
CSVETSGTYEQYF
>-|TRBV30|TRBJ2-7|11|-
TGTGCCTGGAGTGTGAGGACCGAGCAGTACTTC
CAWSVRTEQYF
>TRBD2|TRBV5-1|TRBJ2-5|15|-
TGCGCCAGCTCGTCAACGGGGGGATCCGAGGAGACCCAGTACTTC
CASSSTGGSEETQYF
>TRBD1|TRBV4-1|TRBJ2-7|19|-
TGCGCCAGCAGCCAAGAAAGCACAGGGGGCTCCCGTAGGATCTACGAGCAGTACTTC
CASSQESTGGSRRIYEQYF
>TRBD1|TRBV6-5|TRBJ1-1|13|once
TGTGCCAGCAGAATGACAGGGTCCACTGAAGCTTTCTTT
CASRMTGSTEAFF
>-|TRBV7-2|TRBJ1-5|13|few
TGTGCCAGCAGCTTAGGGGATCGACAGCCCCAGCATTTT
CASSLGDRQPQHF
>-|TRBV7-6|TRBJ2-7|15|-
TGTGCCAGCAGCTTACCCGGGACCCGGCACAACGAGCAGTACTTC
CASSLPGTRHNEQYF
>TRBD2|TRBV30|TRBJ2-5|13|-
TGTGCCTTAGGAGCGGGGGGATACGAGACCCAGTACTTC
CALGAGGYETQYF
>-|TRBV7-2|TRBJ2-7|15|-
TGTGCCAGCAGCTTAGTCCCAACTAGTTTACTCGAGCAGTACTTC
CASSLVPTSLLEQYF
>TRBD2|TRBV30|TRBJ2-4|17|-
TGTGCCTGCACACCGCTAGCGGGGATCGTGTCCAAAAACATTCAGTACTTC
CACTPLAGIVSKNIQYF
>-|TRBV6-1|TRBJ2-7|13|-
TGTGCCAGCAGTGAAGCGCGGGGCCTCGGGCAGTACTTC
CASSEARGLGQYF
>-|TRBV5-4|TRBJ1-1|15|-
TGTGCCAGCAGCCCTCCCTTGACAGTGAACACTGAAGCTTTCTTT
CASSPPLTVNTEAFF
>TRBD1|TRBV29-1|TRBJ1-2|14|-
TGCACCGTAAACCCCGGGACAGGACGCTATGGCTACACCTTC
CTVNPGTGRYGYTF
>-|TRBV30|TRBJ2-7|16|-
TGTGCCTGGAGTAGGACTCCCATAATCGCAAGCTACGAGCAGTACTTC
CAWSRTPIIASYEQYF
>TRBD1|TRBV6-1|TRBJ1-1|13|-
TGTGCCAGCGGGGGACAGAATAAACCTGAAGCTTTCTTT
CASGGQNKPEAFF
>-|TRBV20-1|TRBJ1-2|11|-
TGCAGTGCAAAGACAGGCTATGGCTACACCTTC
CSAKTGYGYTF
>-|TRBV15|TRBJ2-7|14|-
TGTGCCACCAGCAGGGCGGGGAGCTCCTACGAGCAGTACTTC
CATSRAGSSYEQYF
>-|TRBV29-1|TRBJ2-2|13|-
TGCAGCGTTGTTGGACAGAACACCGGGGAGCTGTTTTTT
CSVVGQNTGELFF
>-|TRBV2|TRBJ1-4|16|-
TGTGCCAGCAGTGAAATGAGGGCGCCGGCTAATGAAAAACTGTTTTTT
CASSEMRAPANEKLFF
>TRBD2|TRBV7-2|TRBJ2-2|14|-
TGTGCCAGCAGCTTAGTAGCGGGGACCGGGGAGCTGTTTTTT
CASSLVAGTGELFF
>TRBD1|TRBV4-1|TRBJ1-2|17|once
TGCGCCAGCAGCCAATCTCCCACGGGACAGGTACTCTATGGCTACACCTTC
CASSQSPTGQVLYGYTF
>-|TRBV30|TRBJ1-1|10|-
TGTGCCTGGACTGGGGCCAGGACTTTCTTT
CAWTGARTFF
>-|TRBV11-2|TRBJ2-7|14|few
TGTGCCAGCAGCTCTTTCCGAGACTCCTACGAGCAGTACTTC
CASSSFRDSYEQYF